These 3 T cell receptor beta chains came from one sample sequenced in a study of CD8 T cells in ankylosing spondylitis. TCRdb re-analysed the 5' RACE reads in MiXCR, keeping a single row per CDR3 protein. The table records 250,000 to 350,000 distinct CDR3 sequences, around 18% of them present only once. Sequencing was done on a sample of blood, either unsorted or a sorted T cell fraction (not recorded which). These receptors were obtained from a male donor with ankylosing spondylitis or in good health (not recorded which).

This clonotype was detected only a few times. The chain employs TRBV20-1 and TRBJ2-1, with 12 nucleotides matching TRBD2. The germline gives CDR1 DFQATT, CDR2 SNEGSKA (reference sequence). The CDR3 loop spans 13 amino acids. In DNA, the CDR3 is TGCAGGACGACTAGCGGGAGACACAATGAGCAGTTCTTC. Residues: CRTTSGRHNEQFF.

The DNA for the CDR3 is TGTGCCAGCAGTGAACAACCCCAAGAGACCCAGTACTTC. It encodes CASSEQPQETQYF. The V gene is TRBV6-1, the J gene TRBJ2-5; D is uncertain. CDR1 MNHNS and CDR2 SASEGT come from the germline V gene. The CDR3 runs to 13 residues. The ends were cut back, 2 bases at V and 1 base at J, with 5 bases in the middle.

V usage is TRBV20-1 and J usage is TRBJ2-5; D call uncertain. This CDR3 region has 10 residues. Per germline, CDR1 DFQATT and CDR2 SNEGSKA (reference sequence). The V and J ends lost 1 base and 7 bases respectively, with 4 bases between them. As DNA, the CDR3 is TGCAGTGCTAGAGGGGGGACCCAGTACTTC. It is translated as CSARGGTQYF.